This TCR beta chain stems from a study of T cells in Graves' hyperthyroidism and ophthalmopathy. Trimming cost V 4 bases and J 4 bases, with 16 bases left between them. Germline V gene lookup returns CDR1 LNHDA and CDR2 SQIVND (reference sequence). The CDR3 runs to 15 residues. Diagnosis of hyperthyroidism was new in patients aged 18 to 65, and its duration was under 2 months. On the basis of clinical symptoms, serum thyroxine and TRAb, thyroid ultrasound and orbital computed tomography, diagnoses were made. TCR beta CDR3 regions were amplified from RNA. TCR CDR3 regions were first amplified by RT-PCR with HTBI primers. TCRdb used MiXCR to reprocess the multiplex PCR reads, holding one entry per CDR3 protein. The sample lists around 700,000 distinct CDR3 sequences; roughly a sixth were seen once. Broader study findings: Among clonotypes expanded in thyroid above 0.001, most were also found in blood.

Remarks on this clonotype: Its antigen remains unidentified.

Sequenced sample: blood. The source of this sequence is a woman aged 45 to 65 with Graves' hyperthyroidism that later progressed to Graves' ophthalmopathy. The rearrangement links TRBV19 to TRBJ2-5, with D tentatively TRBD1 (6 bases). Written as DNA, the CDR3 is TGTGCCAGTAGTAACCCACAGGGTTTGGGAGAGACCCAGTACTTC. This translates into CASSNPQGLGETQYF.